These 29 T cell receptor beta chains were all obtained from the same sample, sequenced in a study of blood T cell repertoires in COVID-19. Clones were sequenced by immunoSEQ multiplex PCR, and TCRdb holds only the in-frame ones, with some missing. The table records 95,000 to 150,000 clones, over 60% of them present only once. The sample was peripheral blood. The source is an elderly woman with acute or convalescent COVID-19.

This chain uses TRBV6-6 with TRBJ1-6; D gene unclear. The V end was cut by 6 bases, the J end by 11 bases, with 35 bases between. Germline V lookup: CDR1 MNHNY, CDR2 SVGAGI (reference sequence). This CDR3 is 20 amino acids long. CDR3 loop: CASSQATDGNSPFGPPPLHF. The CDR3 DNA reads TGTGCCAGCAGCCAAGCCACCGACGGGAACTCTCCTTTCGGCCCACCACCCCTCCACTTT.

This sequence joins TRBV5-1 and TRBJ1-1, with D perhaps TRBD1 (5 bases). Trimming stripped 4 bases from V and 1 base from J, with 8 bases between. CDR1 and CDR2 from the germline V gene are SGHRS and YFSETQ. The CDR3 has 13 amino acids. The CDR3 reads CASSPQGNTEAFF. CDR3 nucleotide sequence: TGCGCCAGCAGCCCTCAGGGGAACACTGAAGCTTTCTTT.

This clone was seen more than once but under ten times. V and J are TRBV11-2 and TRBJ2-7, with 11 bases aligning to TRBD1. CDR3 size: 15 residues. V shed 1 base, J shed 3 bases, and the junction held 2 bases outside the gene matches. Germline-derived CDR1 and CDR2 are SGHAT and FQNNGV. The CDR3 bases are TGTGCCAGCAGCTTAGCTGGGACAGGGGGCTACGAGCAGTACTTC. Protein sequence: CASSLAGTGGYEQYF.

V and J are TRBV18 and TRBJ1-2; 9 bases line up with TRBD1. The CDR3 runs to 14 residues. From germline, CDR1 is KGHSH and CDR2 LQKENI. J gave up 8 bases and V 3 bases, and 7 bases lay outside the gene matches. CDR3 loop: CASSPGEGQGGYTF. CDR3 DNA: TGTGCCAGCTCACCTGGCGAAGGACAGGGGGGCTACACCTTC. The full variable domain, its missing parts supplied by reference TRBV18 and TRBJ1-2, is NAGVMQNPRHLVRRRGQEARLRCSPMKGHSHVYWYRQLPEEGLKFMVYLQKENIIDESGMPKERFSAEFPKEGPSILRIQQVVRGDSAAYFCASSPGEGQGGYTFGSGTRLTVV.

The chain combines TRBV7-2 with TRBJ2-2; 7 positions match TRBD2. Germline lookup yields CDR1 SGHTA and CDR2 FQGNSA. This CDR3 is 16 amino acids long. V shed 0 bases, J shed 5 bases, and the junction held 6 bases outside the gene matches. Written as DNA, the CDR3 is TGTGCCAGCAGCTTAGCAGTCACTAGCGTAACCGGGGAGCTGTTTTTT. This codes for CASSLAVTSVTGELFF.

J is TRBJ1-3 and V is TRBV7-3; the D gene is possibly TRBD1 (6 bases). V shed 0 bases and J shed 3 bases, with 12 bases lying between them. The CDR3 is 16 residues long. CDR1 and CDR2 from the germline V gene are SGHTA and FQGTGA. The CDR3 DNA is TGTGCCAGCAGCTTAACGCTTGGGGGCAGTGGAAACACCATATATTTT. It specifies CASSLTLGGSGNTIYF.

The chain couples TRBV4-2 to TRBJ2-3, with D perhaps TRBD2 (6 bases). V dropped 0 bases and J dropped 1 base, with 14 bases sitting between them. Germline CDR1 is LGHNA and CDR2 is YNFKEQ. The CDR3 length is 17 residues. The chain's CDR3 is CASSQDRTGVRTDTQYF. The CDR3 DNA reads as TGTGCCAGCAGCCAAGATCGAACGGGAGTGCGCACAGATACGCAGTATTTT.

The CDR3 sequence is CASSLAGIGNIQYF. DNA of the CDR3: TGTGCCAGCAGCTTAGCCGGTATCGGAAACATTCAGTACTTC. This chain uses TRBV7-2 with TRBJ2-4; D not resolved. The V end lost 0 bases, the J end lost 6 bases, and 9 bases lay between the germline ends. The CDR3 totals 14 residues. Germline assignment: CDR1 SGHTA and CDR2 FQGNSA.

The CDR3, as DNA: TGTGCCAGGGAGGGAACAGATACGCAGTATTTT. Protein sequence: CAREGTDTQYF. The V call is TRBV7-6, the J call TRBJ2-3; possible D gene TRBD2, 6 bases. The CDR3 totals 11 residues. The V end lost 9 bases, the J end lost 3 bases, and 7 bases lay between the germline ends. CDR1 SGHVS and CDR2 FNYEAQ come from the germline V gene. Supplemented by reference TRBV7-6 and TRBJ2-3, the full variable domain reads GAGVSQSPRYKVTKRGQDVALRCDPISGHVSLYWYRQALGQGPEFLTYFNYEAQQDKSGLPNDRFSAERPEGSISTLTIQRTEQRDSAMYRCAREGTDTQYFGPGTRLTVL.

The chain couples TRBV3-1 (or the pseudogene TRBV3-2) to TRBJ2-7; maybe TRBD1 (5 bases). The V gene's germline CDR1 is LGHDT and CDR2 YNNKEL (reference sequence). This CDR3 comprises 16 residues. Trimming took 5 bases from V and 3 from J, leaving 20 bases between them. CDR3 loop: CASSKGASLQGYEQYF. In DNA form, the CDR3 reads TGTGCCAGCAGCAAAGGGGCCAGTCTCCAAGGCTACGAGCAGTACTTC.

The chain is built from TRBV2 and TRBJ1-6; D unclear. Germline CDR1 SNHLY, CDR2 FYNNEI. Trimming shortened V by 5 bases and J by 0 bases, and 14 bases separated the two germline ends. The CDR3 consists of 17 residues. CDR3 region: CASSYVRRASYNSPLHF. The CDR3 DNA reads as TGTGCCAGCAGTTATGTCCGGAGGGCCTCCTATAATTCACCCCTCCACTTT.

The chain has TRBV25-1 and TRBJ1-4; possible D gene TRBD1, 6 bases. Trimming pared 0 bases from V and 8 bases from J, leaving 16 bases between. This CDR3 contains 16 residues. Germline loops: CDR1 MGHDK, CDR2 SYGVNS. As DNA, the CDR3 is TGTGCCAGCAGTGAATATAAGACACTTCAGGGGGAAAAACTGTTTTTT. This encodes CASSEYKTLQGEKLFF.

CDR3 bases: TGTGCCAGCAGCAGTCTGCCGGGGGGGCACAATGAGCAGTTCTTC. Protein product: CASSSLPGGHNEQFF. The chain has TRBV4-2 and TRBJ2-1; 8 bases match TRBD2. V was pared by 5 bases and J by 5 bases, with 8 bases of the junction left unmatched. The CDR3 covers 15 residues. The V gene's germline CDR1 is LGHNA and CDR2 YNFKEQ.

The V and J genes are TRBV9 and TRBJ2-1, with TRBD2 matching 10 bases. V lost 1 base and J lost 8; bases outside the gene matches: 6. Germline V CDR1 and CDR2: SGDLS, YYNGEE. The CDR3 consists of 15 residues. Here the CDR3 reads CASSVSLAGDDEQFF. The CDR3 nucleotides read TGTGCCAGCAGCGTATCTCTAGCGGGAGATGATGAGCAGTTCTTC.

This clone turned up a few times. This chain uses TRBV5-6 with TRBJ1-2, with 9 nucleotides matching TRBD1. CDR3 length equals 13 residues. Trimming took 7 bases from V and 8 from J; bases not matched to a gene: 9. The germline gives CDR1 SGHDT, CDR2 YYEEEE. CDR3 protein: CASRKTGGKGYTF. CDR3 nucleotides: TGTGCCAGCCGGAAGACAGGGGGTAAGGGCTACACCTTC.

The chain uses TRBV28 and TRBJ1-6, with D perhaps TRBD1 (5 bases). V lost 7 bases, J lost 6 bases, and 7 bases lay in between. From germline, CDR1 is MDHEN and CDR2 SYDVKM. The CDR3 extends over 12 amino acids. The CDR3 protein is CASKGINSPLHF. As DNA, the CDR3 is TGTGCCAGCAAGGGGATTAATTCACCCCTCCACTTT.

V is TRBV9 and J is TRBJ2-1, with TRBD2 identical over 8 bases. Germline V gene sequence: CDR1 SGDLS, CDR2 YYNGEE. The CDR3 contains 17 residues. V lost 0 bases and J lost 4; bases outside the gene matches: 9. The CDR3 bases are TGTGCCAGCAGCGTAGCGGGGGGGCCGGACTTTTACAATGAGCAGTTCTTC. It is translated as CASSVAGGPDFYNEQFF.

This rearrangement joins TRBV7-2 to TRBJ2-1, with a possible D match to TRBD2 (6 bases). Germline CDR1 is SGHTA and CDR2 is FQGNSA. Trimming cost V 5 bases and J 2 bases, with 16 bases left between them. The CDR3 extends over 16 amino acids. This CDR3 is CASSPRLGITYNEQFF. As DNA, the CDR3 is TGTGCCAGCAGCCCCCGACTAGGAATCACCTACAATGAGCAGTTCTTC.

The rearrangement links TRBV5-1 to TRBJ1-1, with 9 bases aligning to TRBD1. The trim removed 5 bases at V and 5 bases at J, leaving 13 bases unmatched. The length of the CDR3 is 16 residues. The germline V gene encodes CDR1 SGHRS and CDR2 YFSETQ. DNA of the CDR3: TGCGCCAGCAGTTTAACAGGGGGCTTTTCGAGTACTGAAGCTTTCTTT. It specifies CASSLTGGFSSTEAFF.

This clone was counted at least ten times. The chain couples TRBV7-2 to TRBJ1-5; no clear D gene. CDR1 SGHTA and CDR2 FQGNSA come from the germline V gene. The CDR3 loop spans 15 amino acids. V was shortened by 1 base and J by 1 base, with 8 bases between the two germline ends. The CDR3 is CASSLGGGSNQPQHF. Here the CDR3 DNA reads TGTGCCAGCAGCTTAGGAGGCGGGAGCAATCAGCCCCAGCATTTT. Full variable domain (remainder filled in from reference TRBV7-2 and TRBJ1-5): GAGVSQSPSNKVTEKGKDVELRCDPISGHTALYWYRQSLGQGLEFLIYFQGNSAPDKSGLPSDRFSAERTGGSVSTLTIQRTQQEDSAVYLCASSLGGGSNQPQHFGDGTRLSIL.

The chain links TRBV20-1 to TRBJ1-1, with D possibly TRBD1 on 6 matching bases. Germline CDR1 and CDR2: DFQATT and SNEGSKA (reference sequence). V gave up 3 bases and J gave up 0 bases, with 11 bases separating them. This CDR3 is 14 amino acids long. The CDR3 region has the DNA TGCAGTGCTAGTACCGGGACATTGAACACTGAAGCTTTCTTT. Translated: CSASTGTLNTEAFF.

This clone was detected only a few times. The CDR3 DNA follows: TGTGCCAGCTCGCCGGGCGGGGGAGAAGGCTACACCTTC. Translated: CASSPGGGEGYTF. The chain combines TRBV18 with TRBJ1-2; a possible D gene is TRBD1 (5 bases). This CDR3 has 13 residues. The V and J ends lost 6 bases and 8 bases respectively, with 16 bases between them. CDR1 KGHSH and CDR2 LQKENI come from the germline V gene.

The V gene is TRBV7-9, the J gene TRBJ2-7; TRBD1 aligns across 7 bases. CDR1 is SEHNR and CDR2 is FQNEAQ in the germline V gene (reference sequence). The CDR3 is 13 amino acids. V shed 6 bases, J shed 6 bases, and the junction held 8 bases outside the gene matches. The CDR3 reads CASSATGSLEQYF. CDR3 DNA sequence: TGTGCCAGCAGTGCGACAGGGTCCCTCGAGCAGTACTTC.

The chain joins TRBV4-1 to TRBJ1-2, with 9 bases identical to TRBD1. V lost 1 base, J lost 5 bases, and 8 bases stayed unmatched. This CDR3 has 16 residues. Germline-derived CDR1 and CDR2 are MGHRA and YSYEKL. The CDR3 is CASSQGYRGLGYGYTF. In DNA form, the CDR3 reads TGCGCCAGCAGCCAAGGTTACAGGGGGCTGGGGTATGGCTACACCTTC.

The chain joins TRBV27 to TRBJ2-7; 8 positions agree with TRBD1. There are 16 residues in the CDR3. Trimming at V came to 1 base and at J to 2 bases, leaving 7 bases not matched to a gene. Germline CDR1 MNHEY, CDR2 SMNVEV (reference sequence). CDR3 in DNA: TGTGCCAGCAGTTTATATGTAACAGGGGGAACCTACGAGCAGTACTTC. Its translation is CASSLYVTGGTYEQYF.

The count of this clone is one. CDR3: CAISSGDSYEQYF. Here the CDR3 DNA reads TGTGCCATCAGTAGCGGGGACTCTTACGAGCAGTACTTC. The V gene is TRBV10-3, the J gene TRBJ2-7; TRBD2 matches 7 bases. Germline V CDR1 and CDR2: ENHRY, SYGVKD. With V trimmed by 5 bases and J by 4 bases, 5 bases remained unmatched. This CDR3 is 13 amino acids long.

The chain uses TRBV6-5 and TRBJ1-6; a weak D match, TRBD1 (5 bases). Trimming removed 0 bases from V and 4 bases from J, with 7 bases in between. Germline loops: CDR1 MNHEY, CDR2 SVGAGI. The CDR3 consists of 15 residues. The CDR3 nucleotides are TGTGCCAGCAGTTACTCGCAGGGTTATAATTCACCCCTCCACTTT. This codes for CASSYSQGYNSPLHF.

V is TRBV3-1 (or the pseudogene TRBV3-2) and J is TRBJ1-1; D gene ambiguous. The V gene's germline CDR1 is LGHDT and CDR2 YNNKEL (reference sequence). CDR3 length equals 15 residues. Trimming took off 3 bases at V and 2 bases at J, with 13 bases between the two ends. In nucleotides, the CDR3 is TGTGCCAGCAGCCAGTTTCGGGGAATTAACACTGAAGCTTTCTTT. This sequence encodes CASSQFRGINTEAFF.

This clone was recorded once. This chain links TRBV7-6 with TRBJ2-7; TRBD2 is a possible D gene (6 bases). The CDR3 runs 15 residues. Germline V CDR1 and CDR2: SGHVS, FNYEAQ. V lost 1 base, J lost 2 bases, and 12 bases lay in between. The CDR3 bases are TGTGCCAGCAGCTTAGGGGGGGACGGAACCTACGAGCAGTACTTC. The encoded protein is CASSLGGDGTYEQYF.